Given below is one TCR beta chain in context. The antigen remains unidentified. No cell sorting was done before RNA was extracted from the tissue. CDR1 and CDR2 (germline): SGHAT, FQNNGV. The CDR3 covers 17 residues. The junction had 17 bases not matched to a gene; V was cut back by 5 bases and J by 8 bases. The record originates from a study of tumor and adjacent non-tumor tissue in lung cancer. Study results and limitations: Normal lung showed higher cumulative top 100 clone frequency than tumor. Significantly higher TCR diversity was found in tumor than normal lung.

The library came from three nested PCR rounds adapted from ARM-PCR protocols. MiXCR was run by TCRdb on the multiplex PCR reads, yielding one entry per CDR3 protein. This sample carries tens of thousands of distinct CDR3 sequences, roughly 66% of them seen once, and the ten largest clones take around 18%. This sequence joins TRBV11-2 and TRBJ2-1; TRBD2 agrees at 8 bases. The specimen was lung tumor tissue. This receptor was identified in a man in his 60s with non-small cell lung cancer. CDR3 amino acids: CASSIGTGGRWRHEQFF. As DNA, the CDR3 is TGTGCCAGCAGCATAGGGACGGGCGGGAGGTGGCGGCATGAGCAGTTCTTC. Together with reference TRBV11-2 and TRBJ2-1, the CDR3 gives the full variable domain: EAGVAQSPRYKIIEKRQSVAFWCNPISGHATLYWYQQILGQGPKLLIQFQNNGVVDDSQLPKDRFSAERLKGVDSTLKIQPAKLEDSAVYLCASSIGTGGRWRHEQFFGPGTRLTVL.